Presented here are 22 T cell receptor beta chains from one specimen sequenced in a study of cytomegalovirus exposure and HLA in healthy donors. Sequencing was performed with immunoSEQ multiplex PCR; in TCRdb, only in-frame clones are kept and a portion is missing. The sample carries roughly 60,000 clones, 90% to 95% recorded once. The sample comprised PBMCs. The receptors shown here come from a man younger than 35 in good health and CMV-seronegative.

The chain recombines TRBV27 with TRBJ2-2; possibly TRBD1 for D (6 bases). This CDR3 is 14 amino acids long. The germline gives CDR1 MNHEY, CDR2 SMNVEV (reference sequence). Trimming stripped 2 bases from V and 5 bases from J, with 9 bases between. The CDR3 bases are TGTGCCAGCAGTTTAAACAGGGAAACCGGGGAGCTGTTTTTT. Its protein is CASSLNRETGELFF.

This clone appeared a single time. The CDR3 protein is CASSYQASGEAETQYF. Written as DNA, the CDR3 is TGTGCCAGCAGTTACCAGGCTAGCGGAGAAGCAGAGACCCAGTACTTC. This chain connects TRBV6-5 to TRBJ2-5; 7 bases line up with TRBD2. The CDR3 extends over 16 amino acids. V was clipped by 2 bases and J by 4 bases; unmatched bases: 10. Germline CDR1 reads MNHEY; CDR2 reads SVGAGI.

The chain recombines TRBV15 with TRBJ1-2; 8 positions agree with TRBD1. V shed 9 bases and J 2 bases; nucleotides not matched to a gene: 8. Germline CDR1 and CDR2: LNHNV and YYDKDF (reference sequence). This CDR3 is built from 14 residues. DNA for the CDR3: TGTGCCACTAAACCGGACAGGGCCAACTATGGCTACACCTTC. Amino acid sequence: CATKPDRANYGYTF.

This clone was counted once. The CDR3 sequence: CASSFLGTNEKLFF. The CDR3 DNA follows: TGTGCCAGCAGTTTTCTAGGCACTAATGAAAAACTGTTTTTT. The chain employs TRBV28 and TRBJ1-4; no clear D gene. CDR1 MDHEN and CDR2 SYDVKM come from the germline V gene. The CDR3 sequence is 14 residues long. V was shortened by 3 bases and J by 2 bases, with 7 bases between the two germline ends.

The rearrangement joins TRBV4-2 to TRBJ1-5; the D gene is possibly TRBD1 (6 bases). CDR3 size: 16 residues. Trimming removed 0 bases from V and 3 bases from J, with 12 bases in between. The germline V gene has CDR1 LGHNA and CDR2 YNFKEQ. The CDR3: CASSQEGGGINQPQHF. In DNA form, the CDR3 reads TGTGCCAGCAGCCAAGAAGGGGGAGGGATCAATCAGCCCCAGCATTTT.

This rearrangement joins TRBV25-1 to TRBJ2-1; D possibly corresponds to TRBD2 (6 bases). The CDR3 consists of 16 residues. Germline CDR1 reads MGHDK; CDR2 reads SYGVNS. Trimming removed 4 bases at V and 4 bases at J, with 17 bases between. The CDR3 is CASSASRSSEYNEQFF. The DNA of the CDR3 is TGTGCCAGCAGTGCGTCCCGATCTAGCGAGTACAATGAGCAGTTCTTC.

The chain recombines TRBV6-5 with TRBJ1-2; a weak D match, TRBD1 (5 bases). Germline loops: CDR1 MNHEY, CDR2 SVGAGI. Trimming took off 2 bases at V and 0 bases at J, with 10 bases between the two ends. The CDR3 length is 15 residues. The CDR3 loop is CASSYTGPTNYGYTF. The CDR3, as DNA: TGTGCCAGCAGTTACACAGGACCCACTAACTATGGCTACACCTTC.

This chain links TRBV14 with TRBJ1-2, with D tentatively TRBD1 (5 bases). CDR3 length equals 14 residues. Trimming left V 5 bases short and J 5 bases short, with 15 bases between. Per the germline V gene, CDR1 is SGHDN and CDR2 is FVKESK. The CDR3 loop reads CASSFPGVGYGYTF. CDR3 DNA: TGTGCCAGCAGCTTTCCGGGGGTAGGGTATGGCTACACCTTC. The whole variable domain, filled in from reference TRBV14 and TRBJ1-2, reads EAGVTQFPSHSVIEKGQTVTLRCDPISGHDNLYWYRRVMGKEIKFLLHFVKESKQDESGMPNNRFLAERTGGTYSTLKVQPAELEDSGVYFCASSFPGVGYGYTFGSGTRLTVV.

This clone was seen just once. The chain uses TRBV19 and TRBJ2-5; D is perhaps TRBD2 (6 bases). Germline-derived CDR1 and CDR2 are LNHDA and SQIVND (reference sequence). The CDR3 has 15 residues. V lost 4 bases to trimming and J lost 2 bases, with 14 bases between them. CDR3 DNA sequence: TGTGCCAGTAGTAACTTATGGGACTTTCAAGAGACCCAGTACTTC. The encoded protein is CASSNLWDFQETQYF.

The chain is built from TRBV11-2 and TRBJ1-1, with 11 positions matching TRBD1. This CDR3 contains 14 residues. Germline V gives CDR1 SGHAT, CDR2 FQNNGV. The V gene end was trimmed by 7 bases and the J gene end by 4 bases; junction bases not matched to a gene: 5. CDR3 nucleotide sequence: TGTGCCAGCATCCCCGGGACAGGGGGCACTGAAGCTTTCTTT. Its protein product is CASIPGTGGTEAFF. The complete variable domain, with remaining parts taken from reference TRBV11-2 and TRBJ1-1, reads EAGVAQSPRYKIIEKRQSVAFWCNPISGHATLYWYQQILGQGPKLLIQFQNNGVVDDSQLPKDRFSAERLKGVDSTLKIQPAKLEDSAVYLCASIPGTGGTEAFFGQGTRLTVV.

The chain carries TRBV11-2 and TRBJ2-1; 14 nucleotides line up with TRBD2. The CDR3 length is 19 residues. CDR1 is SGHAT, CDR2 FQNNGV, per germline. V gave up 0 bases and J gave up 3 bases; unmatched junction bases: 7. Here the CDR3 DNA reads TGTGCCAGCAGCTTAGATCCGTGGACTAGCGGGAGGATCTACAATGAGCAGTTCTTC. It is translated as CASSLDPWTSGRIYNEQFF. Full variable domain (missing parts from reference TRBV11-2 and TRBJ2-1): EAGVAQSPRYKIIEKRQSVAFWCNPISGHATLYWYQQILGQGPKLLIQFQNNGVVDDSQLPKDRFSAERLKGVDSTLKIQPAKLEDSAVYLCASSLDPWTSGRIYNEQFFGPGTRLTVL.

This chain uses TRBV30 with TRBJ1-5; D remains unclear. Deletions cut 5 bases from V and 8 bases from J, with 13 bases between. Germline CDR1 GTSNPN, CDR2 SVGIG (reference sequence). The CDR3 covers 12 residues. The CDR3 DNA reads as TGTGCCTGGGCACCGCCGGGAGAGCCCCAGCATTTT. Translating gives CAWAPPGEPQHF. Looking up the rest from reference TRBV30 and TRBJ1-5 gives the full variable domain: SQTIHQWPATLVQPVGSPLSLECTVEGTSNPNLYWYRQAAGRGLQLLFYSVGIGQISSEVPQNLSASRPQDRQFILSSKKLLLSDSGFYLCAWAPPGEPQHFGDGTRLSIL.

This clone is a singleton in its sample. The chain links TRBV5-6 to TRBJ2-7, with unresolved D. Germline loops: CDR1 SGHDT, CDR2 YYEEEE. The V and J ends lost 5 bases and 6 bases respectively, with 15 bases between them. This CDR3 region has 13 residues. The CDR3 sequence is CASSPRSRGEQYF. Written as DNA, the CDR3 is TGTGCCAGCAGTCCCCGGTCGAGAGGCGAGCAGTACTTC.

V usage is TRBV7-2 and J usage is TRBJ2-2; 7 bases align to TRBD2. There are 14 residues in the CDR3. Germline-derived CDR1 and CDR2 are SGHTA and FQGNSA. V lost 4 bases, J lost 9 bases, and 8 bases stayed unmatched. The CDR3 nucleotides read TGTGCCAGCAGCTCCAGCGGGATCTCCCGGGAGCTGTTTTTT. Translating gives CASSSSGISRELFF.

The CDR3: CASSFEWTEAFF. The DNA for the CDR3 is TGTGCCAGCAGTTTCGAGTGGACTGAAGCTTTCTTT. The chain recombines TRBV28 with TRBJ1-1, with D unclear. CDR1 is MDHEN and CDR2 is SYDVKM in the germline V gene. This CDR3 is built from 12 residues. The V and J ends lost 3 bases and 5 bases respectively, with 7 bases between them.

The V call is TRBV25-1, the J call TRBJ2-7; 14 bases are a match to TRBD2. With V trimmed by 5 bases and J by 6 bases, 3 bases remained unmatched. The CDR3 loop spans 14 amino acids. In germline, CDR1 is MGHDK, CDR2 SYGVNS. CDR3: CASSWGTSGSEQYF. CDR3 DNA: TGTGCCAGCAGTTGGGGGACTAGCGGGAGCGAGCAGTACTTC.

CDR3: CSARDPSAVYF. CDR3 DNA sequence: TGCAGTGCTAGAGATCCTAGCGCAGTGTACTTC. The chain is built from TRBV20-1 and TRBJ2-7; perhaps TRBD2 as D (6 bases). Germline V gene data show CDR1 as DFQATT and CDR2 as SNEGSKA (reference sequence). V was pared by 0 bases and J by 12 bases, with 12 bases between. The CDR3 covers 11 residues.

This clone came up once. This rearrangement joins TRBV11-2 to TRBJ2-1, with 7 positions matching TRBD2. This CDR3 is 15 amino acids long. V shed 3 bases, J shed 4 bases, and the junction held 6 bases outside the gene matches. Germline V gene lookup returns CDR1 SGHAT and CDR2 FQNNGV. As DNA, the CDR3 is TGTGCCAGCAGCTTGGGGGGACTACCTTACAATGAGCAGTTCTTC. It specifies CASSLGGLPYNEQFF.

The chain employs TRBV5-6 and TRBJ1-1; D not resolved. The CDR3 loop spans 13 amino acids. The germline V and J ends were trimmed by 1 base and 2 bases, with 6 bases remaining between them. Per germline, CDR1 SGHDT and CDR2 YYEEEE. In DNA form, the CDR3 reads TGTGCCAGCAGCTTGACAGTAAACACTGAAGCTTTCTTT. Amino acids: CASSLTVNTEAFF.

The chain recombines TRBV25-1 with TRBJ2-2; 7 nucleotides match TRBD2. V lost 3 bases and J lost 2; bases outside the gene matches: 6. This CDR3 spans 16 amino acids. Germline V lookup: CDR1 MGHDK, CDR2 SYGVNS. This CDR3 is CASSDGGEPNTGELFF. As DNA, the CDR3 is TGTGCCAGCAGTGATGGGGGGGAGCCCAACACCGGGGAGCTGTTTTTT.

Comment on this clone: One end of the junction varies from germline; a read error may be responsible. This chain links TRBV2 with TRBJ2-1; 13 bases match TRBD2. This CDR3 spans 15 amino acids. The V gene's germline CDR1 is SNHLY and CDR2 FYNNEI. In nucleotides, the CDR3 is TGTGCCAGCAACAGACTAGCGGGAGGCCCCAATCAGCAGTTCTTC. Protein sequence: CASNRLAGGPNQQFF.

The chain employs TRBV11-3 and TRBJ2-5; D might be TRBD1 (5 bases). The germline V gene has CDR1 SGHNT and CDR2 YENEEA. V was trimmed by 2 bases and J by 1 base, leaving 8 bases between them. This CDR3 has 14 residues. The CDR3 DNA follows: TGTGCCAGCAGCTTAATTAGGGGCCAAGAGACCCAGTACTTC. Protein sequence: CASSLIRGQETQYF. Full variable domain (rest looked up from reference TRBV11-3 and TRBJ2-5): EAGVVQSPRYKIIEKKQPVAFWCNPISGHNTLYWYLQNLGQGPELLIRYENEEAVDDSQLPKDRFSAERLKGVDSTLKIQPAELGDSAVYLCASSLIRGQETQYFGPGTRLLVL.